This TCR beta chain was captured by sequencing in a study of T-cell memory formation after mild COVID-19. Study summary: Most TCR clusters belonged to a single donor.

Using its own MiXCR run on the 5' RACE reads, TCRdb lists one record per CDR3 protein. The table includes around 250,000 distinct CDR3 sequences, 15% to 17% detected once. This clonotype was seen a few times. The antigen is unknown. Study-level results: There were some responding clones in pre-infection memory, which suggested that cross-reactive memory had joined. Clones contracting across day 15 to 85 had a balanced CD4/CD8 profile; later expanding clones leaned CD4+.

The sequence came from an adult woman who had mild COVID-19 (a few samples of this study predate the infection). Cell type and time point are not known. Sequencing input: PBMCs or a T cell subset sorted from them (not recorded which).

As DNA, the CDR3 is TGTGCCAGCAGCCATGCCTCCAGGGTAGGGATCTACGAGCAGTACTTC. Residues: CASSHASRVGIYEQYF. V gene TRBV14 combines with J gene TRBJ2-7; tentatively, D is TRBD1 (5 bases). The CDR3 sequence is 16 residues long. V was pared by 3 bases and J by 3 bases, with 18 bases between. Germline V gene data show CDR1 as SGHDN and CDR2 as FVKESK. Complete variable domain (other parts from reference TRBV14 and TRBJ2-7): EAGVTQFPSHSVIEKGQTVTLRCDPISGHDNLYWYRRVMGKEIKFLLHFVKESKQDESGMPNNRFLAERTGGTYSTLKVQPAELEDSGVYFCASSHASRVGIYEQYFGPGTRLTVT.